This T cell receptor beta chain came from a study of graft-versus-host responses after intestinal transplantation. Study-wide background: Uniformly, recipients were administered anti-thymocyte globulin induction with subsequent tacrolimus and steroids for roughly three years.

CDR3 length: 15 amino acids. Germline loops: CDR1 MNHEY, CDR2 SMNVEV (reference sequence). V trimming: 6 bases; J trimming: 5 bases; junction bases outside the gene matches: 11. Assay: immunoSEQ multiplex PCR; the TCRdb copy retains only in-frame clones and omits some. The sample carries tens of thousands of clones, around 94% recorded once. The chain recombines TRBV27 with TRBJ2-3, with 7 bases lining up with TRBD2. The sample in question was PBMCs, obtained 16 days after intestinal transplant. This clonotype was obtained from a human patient who received an intestinal transplant, so some T cells may come from the graft donor. Written as DNA, the CDR3 is TGTGCCAGCAGCCCCCTAGCGGACCTAGGAGATACGCAGTATTTT. Translated: CASSPLADLGDTQYF.